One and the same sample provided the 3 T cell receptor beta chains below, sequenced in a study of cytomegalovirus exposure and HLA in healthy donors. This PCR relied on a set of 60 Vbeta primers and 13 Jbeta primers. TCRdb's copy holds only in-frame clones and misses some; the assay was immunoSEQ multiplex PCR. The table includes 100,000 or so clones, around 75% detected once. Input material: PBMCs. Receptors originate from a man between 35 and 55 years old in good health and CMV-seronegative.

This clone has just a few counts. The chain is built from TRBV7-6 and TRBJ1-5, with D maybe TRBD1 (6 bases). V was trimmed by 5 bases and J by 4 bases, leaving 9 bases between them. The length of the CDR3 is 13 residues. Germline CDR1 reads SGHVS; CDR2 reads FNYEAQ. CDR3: CASSQQGNQPQHF. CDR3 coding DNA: TGTGCCAGCAGCCAACAGGGTAATCAGCCCCAGCATTTT.

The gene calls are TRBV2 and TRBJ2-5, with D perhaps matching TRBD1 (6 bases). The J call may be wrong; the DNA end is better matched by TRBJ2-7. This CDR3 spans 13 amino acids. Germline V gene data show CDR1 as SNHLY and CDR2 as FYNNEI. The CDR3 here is CASSLQGDGEQYF. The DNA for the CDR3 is TGTGCCAGCAGTCTACAGGGAGACGGCGAGCAGTACTTC.

This CDR3 reads CSVDGTPNTEAFF. Here the CDR3 DNA reads TGCAGCGTCGACGGGACACCGAACACTGAAGCTTTCTTT. The chain links TRBV29-1 to TRBJ1-1; D is possibly TRBD1 (6 bases). Trimming pared 6 bases from V and 1 base from J, leaving 12 bases between. The CDR3 covers 13 residues. Germline lookup yields CDR1 SQVTM and CDR2 ANQGSEA.